The 26 T cell receptor beta chains given below trace back to one sample, sequenced in a study of blood T cell repertoires in COVID-19 (dated by TCRdb to about 2020). Libraries were prepared through the immunoSEQ multiplex PCR assay. In its TCRdb copy, this immuneACCESS table keeps in-frame sequences only and misses some clones. Where compared with another copy, unresolved V genes explain less than half of these, and the others have no known cause. The sample data list roughly 170,000 clones, and about 84% of these were observed just once. More than 5.5% of the sample is taken by the ten largest. Material for sequencing was peripheral blood. These receptors were taken from a human donor in a cohort sampled during active COVID-19.

This chain joins TRBV6-5 and TRBJ1-2; tentatively, D is TRBD1 (6 bases). This CDR3 is 15 amino acids long. Trimming shortened V by 5 bases and J by 4 bases, and 17 bases separated the two germline ends. From germline, CDR1 is MNHEY and CDR2 SVGAGI. Written as DNA, the CDR3 is TGTGCCAGCAGTCTCCGACAGGTCCCCTTCTATGGCTACACCTTC. Translation: CASSLRQVPFYGYTF.

The count of this clone is one. This rearrangement joins TRBV5-1 to TRBJ2-4; unclear D gene. CDR3 size: 15 residues. Germline CDR1 reads SGHRS; CDR2 reads YFSETQ. Trimming cost V 3 bases and J 5 bases, with 15 bases left between them. CDR3 amino acids: CASSSSPGYQNIQYF. CDR3 bases: TGCGCCAGCAGCTCCAGCCCCGGGTACCAAAACATTCAGTACTTC.

The gene calls are TRBV7-3 and TRBJ2-5, with TRBD1 as a possible D gene (6 bases). From germline, CDR1 is SGHTA and CDR2 FQGTGA. V lost 1 base and J 4 bases, leaving 7 bases between the germline ends. The CDR3 totals 13 residues. CDR3 in amino acids: CASSLIGGETQYF. The CDR3 DNA reads TGTGCCAGCAGCTTAATAGGGGGAGAGACCCAGTACTTC.

This rearrangement joins TRBV25-1 to TRBJ1-1; D is perhaps TRBD1 (5 bases). Trimming removed 4 bases at V and 1 base at J, with 10 bases between. Germline V gives CDR1 MGHDK, CDR2 SYGVNS. The CDR3 is 14 residues long. The CDR3 region is CASSAATGNTEAFF. CDR3 DNA sequence: TGTGCCAGCAGTGCGGCCACAGGGAACACTGAAGCTTTCTTT.

This clone appeared a few times. The DNA of the CDR3 is TGTGCCAGCAGTGAAGCGAGGGGAGGGCCCCAGCATTTT. Amino acid sequence: CASSEARGGPQHF. The chain couples TRBV2 to TRBJ1-5; tentative D call: TRBD1 (5 bases). The CDR3 extends over 13 amino acids. V lost 0 bases and J 9 bases, leaving 9 bases between the germline ends. Germline assignment: CDR1 SNHLY and CDR2 FYNNEI. Supplemented by reference TRBV2 and TRBJ1-5, the full variable domain reads EPEVTQTPSHQVTQMGQEVILRCVPISNHLYFYWYRQILGQKVEFLVSFYNNEISEKSEIFDDQFSVERPDGSNFTLKIRSTKLEDSAMYFCASSEARGGPQHFGDGTRLSIL.

The chain combines TRBV2 with TRBJ2-6, with D uncertain. The V gene's germline CDR1 is SNHLY and CDR2 FYNNEI. With 2 bases removed from V and 0 bases from J, the gap between germline ends came to 14 bases. The CDR3 length is 18 residues. Here the CDR3 reads CASSEMRGPLSGANVLTF. The CDR3 bases are TGTGCCAGCAGTGAAATGAGAGGCCCACTCTCTGGGGCCAACGTCCTGACTTTC.

The chain carries TRBV6-4 and TRBJ2-3; TRBD2 matches at 9 bases. The V gene end was trimmed by 4 bases and the J gene end by 4 bases; junction bases not matched to a gene: 6. The CDR3 is 15 amino acids. Looked up from germline, CDR1 is MRHNA and CDR2 is SNTAGT. CDR3 loop: CASSVEAGGADTQYF. CDR3 nucleotides: TGTGCCAGCAGTGTGGAAGCGGGGGGTGCAGATACGCAGTATTTT.

The gene calls are TRBV11-1 and TRBJ1-2; TRBD1 agrees at 7 bases. CDR1 and CDR2 (germline): SGHAT, FQDESV (reference sequence). CDR3 size: 14 residues. V trimming: 3 bases; J trimming: 7 bases; junction bases outside the gene matches: 8. The CDR3 bases are TGTGCCAGCAGCTTGGACCTCGGGACAGTTGGCTACACCTTC. Amino acids: CASSLDLGTVGYTF.

The chain carries TRBV18 and TRBJ1-5; TRBD1 matches at 10 bases. V shed 6 bases and J 3 bases; nucleotides not matched to a gene: 17. Per germline, CDR1 KGHSH and CDR2 LQKENI. The CDR3 is 19 amino acids. The CDR3 reads CASSTLNIRGTGVNQPQHF. The DNA of the CDR3 is TGTGCCAGCTCCACCTTAAACATACGGGGGACAGGGGTCAATCAGCCCCAGCATTTT.

J is TRBJ2-1 and V is TRBV7-2; the D gene is possibly TRBD2 (7 bases). Per germline, CDR1 SGHTA and CDR2 FQGNSA. The ends were cut back, 1 base at V and 7 bases at J, with 17 bases in the middle. The CDR3 runs 16 residues. The CDR3 bases are TGTGCCAGCAGCTTAGATTTAGGGGGGGGGCAGAATGAGCAGTTCTTC. Protein product: CASSLDLGGGQNEQFF.

J is TRBJ2-7 and V is TRBV19, with 13 bases fitting TRBD2. This CDR3 has 15 residues. Germline V CDR1 and CDR2: LNHDA, SQIVND (reference sequence). Trimming cost V 5 bases and J 2 bases; bases outside gene matches: 3. The CDR3 nucleotides are TGTGCCAGTAGTCCGACTAGCGGGGGGACCTACGAGCAGTACTTC. This translates into CASSPTSGGTYEQYF. The full variable domain, with the rest looked up from reference TRBV19 and TRBJ2-7, is DGGITQSPKYLFRKEGQNVTLSCEQNLNHDAMYWYRQDPGQGLRLIYYSQIVNDFQKGDIAEGYSVSREKKESFPLTVTSAQKNPTAFYLCASSPTSGGTYEQYFGPGTRLTVT.

The V and J genes are TRBV10-2 and TRBJ2-7; 7 positions match TRBD2. The CDR3 has 11 residues. V shed 6 bases and J 5 bases; nucleotides not matched to a gene: 1. Germline CDR1 is WSHSY and CDR2 is SAAADI. The CDR3 DNA follows: TGCGCCAGCAGGAGCGGGAACGAGCAGTACTTC. This gives the protein CASRSGNEQYF.

The chain couples TRBV5-6 to TRBJ1-2; D gene ambiguous. The V and J ends lost 0 bases and 6 bases respectively, with 9 bases between them. Looked up from germline, CDR1 is SGHDT and CDR2 is YYEEEE. The CDR3 sequence is 13 residues long. CDR3 DNA sequence: TGTGCCAGCAGCTTGGCCGTATTCGATGGCTACACCTTC. Its protein product is CASSLAVFDGYTF.

The CDR3 DNA reads as TGTGCCAGCAGCCAAGTATGGGTGGGACAGGGATTCTCTGGGGCCAACGTCCTGACTTTC. Its translation: CASSQVWVGQGFSGANVLTF. The rearrangement links TRBV3-1 (or the pseudogene TRBV3-2) to TRBJ2-6; 9 nucleotides line up with TRBD1. Trimming took 1 base from V and 0 from J; bases not matched to a gene: 10. The CDR3 has 20 amino acids. Germline CDR1 LGHDT, CDR2 YNNKEL (reference sequence).

The chain has TRBV13 and TRBJ1-2, with D unresolved. Trimming removed 1 base at V and 2 bases at J, with 5 bases between. The length of the CDR3 is 13 residues. Looked up from germline, CDR1 is PRHDT and CDR2 is FYEKMQ (reference sequence). The CDR3 sequence: CASSLDRNYGYTF. The CDR3 DNA sequence: TGTGCCAGCAGCTTAGACAGAAACTATGGCTACACCTTC.

The V and J genes are TRBV9 and TRBJ1-3; perhaps TRBD1 as D (5 bases). Germline V gene data show CDR1 as SGDLS and CDR2 as YYNGEE. V lost 4 bases, J lost 2 bases, and 13 bases lay in between. This CDR3 has 15 residues. The DNA for the CDR3 is TGTGCCAGCAGCCCTCGGGGGAGGGCTGGAAACACCATATATTTT. Translating gives CASSPRGRAGNTIYF.

V is TRBV9 and J is TRBJ1-1; 9 positions agree with TRBD1. V lost 4 bases and J lost 3; bases outside the gene matches: 7. The CDR3 is 15 residues long. The germline V gene encodes CDR1 SGDLS and CDR2 YYNGEE. Here the CDR3 reads CASSPGDRDDTEAFF. CDR3 nucleotides: TGTGCCAGCAGCCCCGGGGACAGGGATGACACTGAAGCTTTCTTT.

The V gene is TRBV7-9, the J gene TRBJ2-1; perhaps TRBD2 as D (7 bases). The CDR3 runs to 16 residues. The germline gives CDR1 SEHNR, CDR2 FQNEAQ (reference sequence). Trimming shortened V by 3 bases and J by 5 bases, and 17 bases separated the two germline ends. This CDR3 is CASSFPGGGTHNEQFF. The CDR3 nucleotides are TGTGCCAGCAGCTTTCCGGGGGGCGGAACGCACAATGAGCAGTTCTTC. Looking up the rest from reference TRBV7-9 and TRBJ2-1 gives the full variable domain: DTGVSQNPRHKITKRGQNVTFRCDPISEHNRLYWYRQTLGQGPEFLTYFQNEAQLEKSRLLSDRFSAERPKGSFSTLEIQRTEQGDSAMYLCASSFPGGGTHNEQFFGPGTRLTVL.

The chain couples TRBV10-2 to TRBJ1-1, with 7 bases that match TRBD1. The CDR3 is made up of 12 amino acids. V gave up 5 bases and J gave up 4 bases; unmatched junction bases: 1. CDR1 is WSHSY and CDR2 is SAAADI in the germline V gene. CDR3 protein: CASSTGATEAFF. The CDR3 DNA sequence: TGCGCCAGCAGTACAGGGGCCACTGAAGCTTTCTTT.

This clone was seen only once. The chain couples TRBV10-3 to TRBJ1-1, with 8 bases lining up with TRBD1. The CDR3 is made up of 14 amino acids. From germline, CDR1 is ENHRY and CDR2 SYGVKD. V lost 2 bases to trimming and J lost 3 bases; unmatched junction nucleotides: 2. Here the CDR3 reads CAISERTGYTEAFF. As DNA, the CDR3 is TGTGCCATCAGTGAGAGGACAGGGTACACTGAAGCTTTCTTT.

This clone was recorded only once. The rearrangement links TRBV19 to TRBJ1-1; D gene unclear. The CDR3 extends over 17 amino acids. Germline V gene data show CDR1 as LNHDA and CDR2 as SQIVND (reference sequence). The V gene lost 4 bases and the J gene lost 5 bases, with 23 bases spanning the gap. The CDR3 loop is CASSTNLIGGRFTEAFF. In nucleotides, the CDR3 is TGTGCCAGTAGTACAAATCTAATAGGAGGGCGGTTTACTGAAGCTTTCTTT.

The chain has TRBV9 and TRBJ2-7; 12 bases fit TRBD2. CDR3 length: 16 residues. Trimming removed 0 bases from V and 1 base from J; junction bases left unmatched: 2. Germline assignment: CDR1 SGDLS and CDR2 YYNGEE. CDR3 sequence reads: CASSVGLAGASYEQYF. CDR3 in DNA: TGTGCCAGCAGCGTAGGACTAGCGGGGGCTTCCTACGAGCAGTACTTC.

The chain links TRBV3-1 (or the pseudogene TRBV3-2) to TRBJ1-2; D uncertain. This CDR3 contains 16 residues. Germline V gives CDR1 LGHDT, CDR2 YNNKEL (reference sequence). Trimming left V 4 bases short and J 0 bases short, with 15 bases between. CDR3 amino acids: CASSPHSEGANYGYTF. The CDR3 DNA follows: TGTGCCAGCAGCCCCCACTCGGAGGGAGCTAACTATGGCTACACCTTC.

The CDR3 region is CASSLGTRGQYF. In nucleotides, the CDR3 is TGCGCCAGCAGCTTGGGGACTAGGGGGCAGTATTTT. The chain employs TRBV5-1 and TRBJ2-3; 7 bases line up with TRBD2. CDR1 and CDR2 from the germline V gene are SGHRS and YFSETQ. This CDR3 comprises 12 residues. The trim removed 0 bases at V and 11 bases at J, leaving 3 bases unmatched. The full variable domain, with the rest looked up from reference TRBV5-1 and TRBJ2-3, is KAGVTQTPRYLIKTRGQQVTLSCSPISGHRSVSWYQQTPGQGLQFLFEYFSETQRNKGNFPGRFSGRQFSNSRSEMNVSTLELGDSALYLCASSLGTRGQYFGPGTRLTVL.

Points on this clone: This sample includes further DNA sequences coding for the same CDR3. The chain joins TRBV12-3 or TRBV12-4 to TRBJ1-1, with TRBD1 matching over 7 bases. The CDR3 loop spans 13 amino acids. The trim removed 6 bases at V and 3 bases at J, leaving 4 bases unmatched. CDR3 in DNA: TGTGCCAGCAGCCTTGACAGGGACACTGAAGCTTTCTTT. It codes for CASSLDRDTEAFF.

The rearrangement joins TRBV5-1 to TRBJ1-1; D is unclear. The CDR3 runs to 13 residues. Germline V gene sequence: CDR1 SGHRS, CDR2 YFSETQ. V lost 0 bases and J lost 6, with 9 bases in between. The CDR3, as DNA: TGCGCCAGCAGCTTGGAAAGAGGGTCTGAAGCTTTCTTT. It is translated as CASSLERGSEAFF.